Sequencing of this TCR beta chain was carried out in a study of T cell repertoires in cytomegalovirus infection. Across the whole study: The study used recently identified HLA-C-restricted and well-studied HLA-B-restricted CMV epitopes. It can be stated that public TCR beta signatures indicated CMV infection as well as a matching HLA type.

Notes on this clonotype: Its antigen is as yet unknown.

V lost 6 bases to trimming and J lost 2 bases, with 13 bases between them. Germline assignment: CDR1 MNHEY and CDR2 SMNVEV (reference sequence). The CDR3 loop spans 14 amino acids. Via MiXCR, TCRdb re-called the reads, giving one row per CDR3 protein. The sample holds approximately 990,000 distinct CDR3 sequences, roughly a third seen once. Study-level results: Based on cumulative public TCR beta family frequency, carriers of CMV plus the relevant HLA were identified. Across the ex vivo response, the dominant clonotypes were HLA-C-restricted CMV-specific TCR beta clonotypes.

The rearrangement joins TRBV27 to TRBJ1-1; possible D gene TRBD1, 5 bases. The specimen was cultured CD8+ T cells from PBMCs, collected from culture after CMV antigen stimulation. This TCR derives from a human donor in good health (CMV status not recorded). Some clones in this sample may be carry-over from other donors' samples. The CDR3 is CASSLTGFNTEAFF. The DNA of the CDR3 is TGTGCCAGCAGCTTAACAGGCTTTAACACTGAAGCTTTCTTT.